The clone carrying this TCR beta chain appeared a few times. The target antigen is unknown. Generation of TCR beta libraries employed quantitative 5'-RACE incorporating molecular barcodes. A single record per CDR3 protein comes from TCRdb applying MiXCR to the 5' RACE reads. The repertoire holds fewer than 500,000 distinct CDR3 sequences, with roughly 27% as singletons. This entry belongs to a study of CD8 T cells in ankylosing spondylitis. Study-level results: The authors found the disease-linked clones to be CD8+ and relatively rare in peripheral blood. Blood of patients with ankylosing spondylitis appeared to be characterized by a TCR beta motif of seven or eight highly homologous variants.

This CDR3 has 13 residues. V lost 3 bases and J 2 bases, leaving 6 bases between the germline ends. In germline, CDR1 is SGHRS, CDR2 YFSETQ. The gene calls are TRBV5-1 and TRBJ1-3; D not resolved. Sequencing was performed on blood, either unsorted or a sorted T cell fraction (not recorded which). The clonotype comes from a male donor with ankylosing spondylitis. The chain's CDR3 is CASSSHTGNTIYF. CDR3 sequence (DNA): TGCGCCAGCAGCTCCCATACTGGAAACACCATATATTTT.